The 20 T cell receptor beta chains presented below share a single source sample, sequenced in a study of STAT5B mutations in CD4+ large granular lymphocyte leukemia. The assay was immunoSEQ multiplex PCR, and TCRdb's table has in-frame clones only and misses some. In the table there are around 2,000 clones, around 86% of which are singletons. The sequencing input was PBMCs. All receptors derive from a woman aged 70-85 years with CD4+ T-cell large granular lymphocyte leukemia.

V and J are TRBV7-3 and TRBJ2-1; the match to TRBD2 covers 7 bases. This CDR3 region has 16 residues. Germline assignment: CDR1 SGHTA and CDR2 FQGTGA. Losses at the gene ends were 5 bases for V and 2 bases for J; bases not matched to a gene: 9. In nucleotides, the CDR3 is TGTGCCAGCAGCCCTCTGGCGGGGGTTGCCTACAATGAGCAGTTCTTC. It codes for CASSPLAGVAYNEQFF.

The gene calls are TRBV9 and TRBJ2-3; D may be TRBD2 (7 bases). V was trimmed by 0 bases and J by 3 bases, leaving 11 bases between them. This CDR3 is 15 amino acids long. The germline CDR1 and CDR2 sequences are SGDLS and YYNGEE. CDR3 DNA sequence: TGTGCCAGCAGCGTAGAGGGGGGGCCGACAGATACGCAGTATTTT. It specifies CASSVEGGPTDTQYF.

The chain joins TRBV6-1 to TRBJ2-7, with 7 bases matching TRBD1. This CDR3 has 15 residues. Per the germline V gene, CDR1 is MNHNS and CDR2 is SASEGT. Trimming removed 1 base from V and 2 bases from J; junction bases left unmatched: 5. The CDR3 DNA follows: TGTGCCAGCAGTGAAGTCGTGACAGGGACCTACGAGCAGTACTTC. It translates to CASSEVVTGTYEQYF.

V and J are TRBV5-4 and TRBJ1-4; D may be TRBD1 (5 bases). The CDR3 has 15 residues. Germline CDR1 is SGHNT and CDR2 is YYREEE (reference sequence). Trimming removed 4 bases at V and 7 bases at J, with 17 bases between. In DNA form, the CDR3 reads TGTGCCAGCAGCCCCCCCGGGGCCTCCTCTGAAAAACTGTTTTTT. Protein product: CASSPPGASSEKLFF.

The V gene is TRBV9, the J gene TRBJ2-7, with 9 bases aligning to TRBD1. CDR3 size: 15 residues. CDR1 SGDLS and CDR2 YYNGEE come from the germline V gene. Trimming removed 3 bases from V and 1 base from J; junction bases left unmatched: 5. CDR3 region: CASSAPGQGSYEQYF. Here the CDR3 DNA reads TGTGCCAGCAGCGCTCCGGGACAGGGTTCCTACGAGCAGTACTTC.

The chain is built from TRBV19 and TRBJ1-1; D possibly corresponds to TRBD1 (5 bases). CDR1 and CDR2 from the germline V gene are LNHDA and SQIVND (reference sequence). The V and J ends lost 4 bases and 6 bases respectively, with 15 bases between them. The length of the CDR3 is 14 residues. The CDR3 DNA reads TGTGCCAGTAGTACGAACCAGGACACGGCTGAAGCTTTCTTT. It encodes CASSTNQDTAEAFF.

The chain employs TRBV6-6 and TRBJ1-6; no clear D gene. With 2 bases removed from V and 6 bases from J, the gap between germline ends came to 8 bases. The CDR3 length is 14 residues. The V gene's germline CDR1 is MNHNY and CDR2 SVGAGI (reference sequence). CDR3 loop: CASSYGQANSPLHF. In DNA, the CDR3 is TGTGCCAGCAGTTACGGGCAAGCTAATTCACCCCTCCACTTT.

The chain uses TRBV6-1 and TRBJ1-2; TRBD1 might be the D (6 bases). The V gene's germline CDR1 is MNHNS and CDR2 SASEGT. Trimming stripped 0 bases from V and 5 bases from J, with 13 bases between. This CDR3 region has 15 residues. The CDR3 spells CASSEADRLLYGYTF. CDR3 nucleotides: TGTGCCAGCAGTGAAGCCGACAGGCTCCTATATGGCTACACCTTC.

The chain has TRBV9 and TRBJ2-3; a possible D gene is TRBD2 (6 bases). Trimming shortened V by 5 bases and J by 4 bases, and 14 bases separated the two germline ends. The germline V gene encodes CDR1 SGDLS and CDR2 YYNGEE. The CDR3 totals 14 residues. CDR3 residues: CASSRLVTPDTQYF. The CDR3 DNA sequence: TGTGCCAGCAGTCGACTAGTCACCCCAGATACGCAGTATTTT.

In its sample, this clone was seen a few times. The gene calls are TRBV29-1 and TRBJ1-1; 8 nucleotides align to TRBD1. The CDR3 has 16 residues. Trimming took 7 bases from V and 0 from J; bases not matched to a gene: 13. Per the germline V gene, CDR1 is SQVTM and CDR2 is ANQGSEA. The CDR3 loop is CSADRVKSRVNTEAFF. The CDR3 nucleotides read TGCAGCGCGGACAGGGTGAAGAGTAGGGTGAACACTGAAGCTTTCTTT.

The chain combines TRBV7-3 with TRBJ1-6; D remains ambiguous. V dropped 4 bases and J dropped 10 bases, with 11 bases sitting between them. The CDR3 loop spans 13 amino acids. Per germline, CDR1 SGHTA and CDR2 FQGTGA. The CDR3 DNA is TGTGCCAGCAGCTCGGACGGAAGATCACCCCTCCACTTT. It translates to CASSSDGRSPLHF.

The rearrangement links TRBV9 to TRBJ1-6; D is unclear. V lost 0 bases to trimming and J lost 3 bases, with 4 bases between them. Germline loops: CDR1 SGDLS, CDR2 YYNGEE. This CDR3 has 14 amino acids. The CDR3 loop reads CASSVGNYNSPLHF. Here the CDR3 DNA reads TGTGCCAGCAGCGTAGGAAACTATAATTCACCCCTCCACTTT.

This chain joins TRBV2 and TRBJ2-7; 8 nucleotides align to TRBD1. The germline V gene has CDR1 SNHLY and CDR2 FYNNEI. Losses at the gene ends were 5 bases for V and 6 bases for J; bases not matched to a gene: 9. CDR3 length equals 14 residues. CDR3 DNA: TGTGCCAGCAGTACAGACAGGGGTTTATCCGAGCAGTACTTC. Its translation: CASSTDRGLSEQYF.

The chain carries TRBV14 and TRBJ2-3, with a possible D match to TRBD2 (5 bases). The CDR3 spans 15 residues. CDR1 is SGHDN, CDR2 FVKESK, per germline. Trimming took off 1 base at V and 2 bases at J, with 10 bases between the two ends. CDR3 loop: CASSQVSLATDTQYF. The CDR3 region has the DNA TGTGCCAGCAGCCAAGTGTCTCTAGCCACAGATACGCAGTATTTT.

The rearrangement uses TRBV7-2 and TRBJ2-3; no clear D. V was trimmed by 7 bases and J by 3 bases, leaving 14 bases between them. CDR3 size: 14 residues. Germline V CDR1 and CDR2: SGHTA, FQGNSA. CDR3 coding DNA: TGTGCCAGCACCCCCCTGGTGGGGACAGATACGCAGTATTTT. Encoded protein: CASTPLVGTDTQYF.

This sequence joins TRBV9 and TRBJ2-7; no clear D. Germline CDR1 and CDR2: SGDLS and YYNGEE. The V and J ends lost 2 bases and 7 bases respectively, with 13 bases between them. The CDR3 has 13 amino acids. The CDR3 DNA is TGTGCCAGCAGCGTCCGGGCTGACGGAGAGCAGTACTTC. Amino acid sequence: CASSVRADGEQYF.

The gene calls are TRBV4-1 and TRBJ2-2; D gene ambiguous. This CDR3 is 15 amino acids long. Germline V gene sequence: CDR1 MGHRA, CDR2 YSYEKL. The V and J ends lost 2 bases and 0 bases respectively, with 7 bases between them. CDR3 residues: CASSQPWANTGELFF. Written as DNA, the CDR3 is TGCGCCAGCAGCCAACCATGGGCGAACACCGGGGAGCTGTTTTTT.

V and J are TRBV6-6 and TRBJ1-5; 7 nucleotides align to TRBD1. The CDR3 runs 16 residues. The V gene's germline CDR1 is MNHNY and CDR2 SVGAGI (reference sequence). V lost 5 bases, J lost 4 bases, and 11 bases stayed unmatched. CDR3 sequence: CASSTNTGVGNQPQHF. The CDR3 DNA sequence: TGTGCCAGCAGTACTAACACAGGGGTAGGGAATCAGCCCCAGCATTTT.

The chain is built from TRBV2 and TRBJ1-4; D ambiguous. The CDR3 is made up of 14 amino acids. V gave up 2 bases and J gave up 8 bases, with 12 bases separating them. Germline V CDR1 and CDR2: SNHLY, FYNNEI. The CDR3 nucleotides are TGTGCCAGCAGTGAAAGCTCCGGAGGGGAAAAACTGTTTTTT. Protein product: CASSESSGGEKLFF.

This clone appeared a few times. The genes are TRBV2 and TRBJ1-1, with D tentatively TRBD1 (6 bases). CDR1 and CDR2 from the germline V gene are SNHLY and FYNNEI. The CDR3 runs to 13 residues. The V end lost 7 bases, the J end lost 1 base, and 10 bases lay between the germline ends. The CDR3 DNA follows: TGTGCCAGCACCGCAGGGGCGAACACTGAAGCTTTCTTT. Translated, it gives CASTAGANTEAFF.